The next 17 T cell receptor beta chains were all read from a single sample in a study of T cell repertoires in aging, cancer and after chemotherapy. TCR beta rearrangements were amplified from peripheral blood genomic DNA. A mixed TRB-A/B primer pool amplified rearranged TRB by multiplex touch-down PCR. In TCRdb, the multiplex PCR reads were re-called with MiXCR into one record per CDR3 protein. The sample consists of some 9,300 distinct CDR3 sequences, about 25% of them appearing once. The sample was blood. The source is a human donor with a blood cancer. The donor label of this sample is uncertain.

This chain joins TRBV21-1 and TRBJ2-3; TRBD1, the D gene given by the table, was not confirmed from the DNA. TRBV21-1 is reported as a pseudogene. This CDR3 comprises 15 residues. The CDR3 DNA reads TGTGCCAGCAGCAAAATCGGGGGTGGACAGGGGGAGCAGTATTTT. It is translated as CASSKIGGGQGEQYF.

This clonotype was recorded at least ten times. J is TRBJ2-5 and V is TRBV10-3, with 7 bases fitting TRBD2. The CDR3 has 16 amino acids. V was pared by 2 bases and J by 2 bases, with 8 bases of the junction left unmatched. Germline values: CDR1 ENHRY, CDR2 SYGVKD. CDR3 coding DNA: TGTGCCATCAGTGAGCAGGCTAGCGGAAAACAAGAGACCCAGTACTTC. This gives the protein CAISEQASGKQETQYF.

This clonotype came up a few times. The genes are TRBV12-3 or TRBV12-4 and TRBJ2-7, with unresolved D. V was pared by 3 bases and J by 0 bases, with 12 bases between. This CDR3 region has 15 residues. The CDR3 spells CASSFVKLFSYEQYF. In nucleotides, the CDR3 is TGTGCCAGCAGTTTTGTCAAATTGTTCTCCTACGAGCAGTACTTC.

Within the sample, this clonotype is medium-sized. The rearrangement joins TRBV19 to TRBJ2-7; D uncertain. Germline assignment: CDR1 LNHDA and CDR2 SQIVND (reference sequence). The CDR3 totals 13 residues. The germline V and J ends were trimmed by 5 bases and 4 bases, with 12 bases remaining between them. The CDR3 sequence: CASSVMRFYEQYF. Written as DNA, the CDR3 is TGTGCCAGTAGTGTTATGAGATTTTACGAGCAGTACTTC.

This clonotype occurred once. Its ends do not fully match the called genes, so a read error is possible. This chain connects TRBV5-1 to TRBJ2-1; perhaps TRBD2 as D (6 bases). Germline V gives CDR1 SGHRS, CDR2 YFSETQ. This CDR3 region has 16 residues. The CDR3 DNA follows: TGCACCAGCAGCTGGGGGTCGGCTAGCGTTTACAATGAGCAGTTCTTC. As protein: CTSSWGSASVYNEQFF.

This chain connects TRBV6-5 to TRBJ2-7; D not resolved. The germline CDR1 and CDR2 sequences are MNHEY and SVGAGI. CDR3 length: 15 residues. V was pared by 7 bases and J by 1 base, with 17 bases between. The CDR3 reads CASTVGSLPSYEQYF. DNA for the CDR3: TGTGCCAGCACCGTGGGAAGTCTACCTTCCTACGAGCAGTACTTC.

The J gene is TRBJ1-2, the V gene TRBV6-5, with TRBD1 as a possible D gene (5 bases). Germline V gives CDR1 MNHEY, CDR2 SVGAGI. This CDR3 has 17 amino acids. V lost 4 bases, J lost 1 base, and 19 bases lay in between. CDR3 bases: TGTGCCAGCAGTTTCACTGGACAAGCAATAGTTAACTATGGCTACACCTTC. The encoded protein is CASSFTGQAIVNYGYTF.

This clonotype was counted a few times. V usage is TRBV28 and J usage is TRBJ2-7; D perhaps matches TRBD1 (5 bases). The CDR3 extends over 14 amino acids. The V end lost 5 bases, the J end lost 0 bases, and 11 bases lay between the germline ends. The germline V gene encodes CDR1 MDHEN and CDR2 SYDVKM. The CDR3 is CASSDLTDSYEQYF. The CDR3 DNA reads TGTGCCAGCAGTGACCTGACAGACTCCTACGAGCAGTACTTC.

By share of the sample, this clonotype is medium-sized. The CDR3 here is CSVAPQSWNTEAFF. The DNA for the CDR3 is TGCAGCGTTGCGCCCCAGAGTTGGAACACTGAAGCTTTCTTT. J is TRBJ1-1 and V is TRBV29-1, with D unresolved. The V end was cut by 4 bases, the J end by 1 base, with 13 bases between. Germline assignment: CDR1 SQVTM and CDR2 ANQGSEA. The length of the CDR3 is 14 residues.

The CDR3 sequence: CASRARTGGSGQPQHF. Written as DNA, the CDR3 is TGTGCCAGTCGGGCAAGGACAGGGGGCTCGGGTCAGCCCCAGCATTTT. This rearrangement joins TRBV19 to TRBJ1-5, with 11 bases aligning to TRBD1. Germline lookup yields CDR1 LNHDA and CDR2 SQIVND (reference sequence). Trimming took 8 bases from V and 6 from J; bases not matched to a gene: 12. The CDR3 contains 16 residues.

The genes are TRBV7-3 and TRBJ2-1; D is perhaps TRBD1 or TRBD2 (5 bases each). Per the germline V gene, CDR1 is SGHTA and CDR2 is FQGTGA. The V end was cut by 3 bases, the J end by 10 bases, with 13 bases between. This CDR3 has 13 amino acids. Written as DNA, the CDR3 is TGTGCCAGCAGCTTCGGGACCCTCCAAGAGCAGTTCTTC. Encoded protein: CASSFGTLQEQFF.

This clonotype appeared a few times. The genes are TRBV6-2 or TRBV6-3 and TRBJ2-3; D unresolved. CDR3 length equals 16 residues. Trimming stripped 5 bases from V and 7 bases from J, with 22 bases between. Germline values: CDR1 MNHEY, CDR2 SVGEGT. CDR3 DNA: TGTGCCAGCAGTAACCCGCATGGGCCGGCGCTCTATACGCAGTATTTT. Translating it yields CASSNPHGPALYTQYF.

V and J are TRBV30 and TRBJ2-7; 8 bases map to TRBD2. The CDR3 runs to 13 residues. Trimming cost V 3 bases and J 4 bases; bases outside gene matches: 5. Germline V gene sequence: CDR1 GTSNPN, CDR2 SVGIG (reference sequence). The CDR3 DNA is TGTGCCTGGAGAGCGGGAGTACTGTACGAGCAGTACTTC. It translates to CAWRAGVLYEQYF. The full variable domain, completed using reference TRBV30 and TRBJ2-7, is SQTIHQWPATLVQPVGSPLSLECTVEGTSNPNLYWYRQAAGRGLQLLFYSVGIGQISSEVPQNLSASRPQDRQFILSSKKLLLSDSGFYLCAWRAGVLYEQYFGPGTRLTVT.

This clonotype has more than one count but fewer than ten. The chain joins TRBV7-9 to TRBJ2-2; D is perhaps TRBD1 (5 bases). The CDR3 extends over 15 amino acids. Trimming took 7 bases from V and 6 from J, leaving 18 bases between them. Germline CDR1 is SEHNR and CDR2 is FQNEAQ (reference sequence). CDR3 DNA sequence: TGTGCCAGCATCTCCATCGGACATTCCGCCGGGGAGCTGTTTTTT. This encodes CASISIGHSAGELFF.

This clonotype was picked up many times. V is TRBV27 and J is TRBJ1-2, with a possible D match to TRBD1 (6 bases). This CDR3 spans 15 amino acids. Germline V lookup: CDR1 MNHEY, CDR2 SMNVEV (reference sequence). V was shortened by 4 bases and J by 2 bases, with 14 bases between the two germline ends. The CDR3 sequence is CASSSPGGANYGYTF. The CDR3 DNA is TGTGCCAGCAGTTCTCCGGGGGGCGCAAACTATGGCTACACCTTC.

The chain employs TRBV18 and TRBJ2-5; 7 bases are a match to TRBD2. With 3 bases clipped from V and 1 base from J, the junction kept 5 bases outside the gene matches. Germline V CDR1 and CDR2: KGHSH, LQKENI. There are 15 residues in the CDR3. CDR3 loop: CASSPREAFQETQYF. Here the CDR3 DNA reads TGTGCCAGCTCACCTCGGGAGGCCTTCCAAGAGACCCAGTACTTC.

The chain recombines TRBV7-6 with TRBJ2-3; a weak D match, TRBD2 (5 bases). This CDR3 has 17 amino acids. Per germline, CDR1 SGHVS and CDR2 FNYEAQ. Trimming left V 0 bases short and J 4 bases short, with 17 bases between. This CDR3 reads CASSLARLLVAADTQYF. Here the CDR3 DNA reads TGTGCCAGCAGCTTAGCTCGACTATTAGTTGCCGCAGATACGCAGTATTTT.